This TCR beta chain was recorded in a study of T-cell memory formation after mild COVID-19. Study-level background: Across donors, TCR clusters were largely donor specific. Study-wide findings and caveats: CD4+ bias marked clones expanding day 15 to 37, unlike balanced contracting clones. CD4+ contracting clones lay mainly in CM and EM, CD8+ ones in EMRA.

Details on this clonotype: What it binds is not known.

V dropped 5 bases and J dropped 0 bases, with 13 bases sitting between them. Per germline, CDR1 MNHEY and CDR2 SMNVEV (reference sequence). The length of the CDR3 is 15 residues. It was 5'RACE with constant-segment primers that produced the TCR alpha and TCR beta cDNA libraries, which carried sample barcodes and UMIs. TCRdb redid the calling of the 5' RACE reads with MiXCR, one entry per CDR3 protein. The sample lists about 470,000 distinct CDR3 sequences; approximately 25% were seen once. The clonotype was recovered from an adult woman who had mild COVID-19 (a few samples of this study predate the infection). Cell type and time point are not known. The V and J genes are TRBV27 and TRBJ1-1; D is ambiguous. Input material: PBMCs or a T cell subset sorted from them (not recorded which). CDR3 sequence: CASSITPRMNTEAFF. In nucleotides, the CDR3 is TGTGCCAGCAGTATAACCCCGAGGATGAACACTGAAGCTTTCTTT.